This section outlines one TCR beta chain sequence together with its context. Per the germline V gene, CDR1 is MRHNA and CDR2 is SNTAGT. V was pared by 2 bases and J by 7 bases, with 15 bases between. This CDR3 comprises 15 residues. These data originate in a study of T cells in tumors after PD-1 blockade. The overall study: Some patients also took daily vismodegib 150 mg during anti-PD-1 treatment.

The method was immunoSEQ multiplex PCR; TCRdb's version includes in-frame clones alone and lacks a portion of them. The repertoire has some 66,000 clones, roughly 70% of them found once; the top ten carry 4.7%. Material: PBMCs, obtained after anti-PD-1 treatment. The TCR was taken from a human donor with basal cell carcinoma. The chain combines TRBV6-4 with TRBJ2-1; D unresolved. The CDR3 DNA reads TGTGCCAGCAGTGACAGGGTAGCCCTTGGGAATGAGCAGTTCTTC. It encodes CASSDRVALGNEQFF.